These 19 T cell receptor beta chains originate from one sample sequenced in a study of T-cell reconstitution after alpha-beta-depleted transplantation in children. As it was prepared, the TCRbeta library received unique molecular identifiers. Using its own MiXCR run on the PCR reads, TCRdb lists one record per CDR3 protein. This sample has 200,000 to 300,000 distinct CDR3 sequences, with around 13% found just once. Sequences were derived from PBMCs from the stem cell graft donor, sampled from the stem cell graft. The receptors come from a human donor who donated a stem cell graft to a child with acute lymphoblastic leukemia.

This clonotype occurred many times. V gene TRBV20-1 combines with J gene TRBJ1-6, with 8 bases aligning to TRBD1. Germline CDR1 is DFQATT and CDR2 is SNEGSKA (reference sequence). This CDR3 spans 17 amino acids. Losses at the gene ends were 6 bases for V and 0 bases for J; bases not matched to a gene: 10. The CDR3 DNA reads as TGCAGTGCCCACCATCAGGGGGCAAGCTCCTATAATTCACCCCTCCACTTT. Its translation: CSAHHQGASSYNSPLHF.

This clonotype was counted many times. J is TRBJ2-1 and V is TRBV9, with D unresolved. The CDR3 is 15 amino acids. The germline V and J ends were trimmed by 4 bases and 0 bases, with 11 bases remaining between them. Germline V gene sequence: CDR1 SGDLS, CDR2 YYNGEE. CDR3 sequence: CASSPPPSSYNEQFF. The CDR3 DNA reads as TGTGCCAGCAGCCCCCCGCCCTCCTCCTACAATGAGCAGTTCTTC. The full variable domain, in which reference TRBV9 and TRBJ2-1 provide the parts outside the CDR3, is DSGVTQTPKHLITATGQRVTLRCSPRSGDLSVYWYQQSLDQGLQFLIQYYNGEERAKGNILERFSAQQFPDLHSELNLSSLELGDSALYFCASSPPPSSYNEQFFGPGTRLTVL.

This clonotype occurred a few times. The chain has TRBV4-1 and TRBJ2-1, with TRBD2 matching over 10 bases. The CDR3 is made up of 17 amino acids. From germline, CDR1 is MGHRA and CDR2 YSYEKL. Unmatched junction bases numbered 12, after V lost 3 bases and J lost 7 bases. CDR3 amino acids: CASSHRTSGTWGNEQFF. CDR3 coding DNA: TGCGCCAGCAGCCACCGGACTAGCGGAACCTGGGGTAATGAGCAGTTCTTC.

This clonotype came up many times. The rearrangement uses TRBV12-3 or TRBV12-4 and TRBJ2-5; D possibly corresponds to TRBD2 (6 bases). V was clipped by 6 bases and J by 5 bases, with 13 bases between them. CDR3 size: 13 residues. CDR3 nucleotide sequence: TGTGCCAGCAGACTAGTCGGAGGGGAGACCCAGTACTTC. Residues: CASRLVGGETQYF.

Many counts were recorded for this clonotype. The chain employs TRBV5-1 and TRBJ2-3; 7 positions agree with TRBD2. The CDR3 length is 15 residues. V lost 4 bases and J lost 7; bases outside the gene matches: 12. CDR1 and CDR2 (germline): SGHRS, YFSETQ. The CDR3 reads CASSATSVGGNTQYF. DNA of the CDR3: TGCGCCAGCAGCGCTACTAGCGTCGGCGGGAATACGCAGTATTTT.

This clonotype was found many times. The chain carries TRBV29-1 and TRBJ1-5, with TRBD1 matching 7 bases. The length of the CDR3 is 11 residues. In germline, CDR1 is SQVTM, CDR2 ANQGSEA. After removal of 6 bases from V and 6 bases from J, the junction contained 2 bases not matched to a gene. The CDR3 is CSVGGGQPQHF. The CDR3, as DNA: TGCAGCGTAGGGGGCGGTCAGCCCCAGCATTTT.

This clonotype was seen at least ten times. The genes are TRBV6-5 and TRBJ2-7; 11 bases match TRBD1. J gave up 1 base and V 6 bases, and 5 bases lay outside the gene matches. CDR1 and CDR2 (germline): MNHEY, SVGAGI. This CDR3 has 15 residues. The CDR3 DNA reads TGTGCCAGCAGCAGGACAGGGGGCAGATCCTACGAGCAGTACTTC. This codes for CASSRTGGRSYEQYF.

This clonotype was detected a few times. V gene TRBV27 combines with J gene TRBJ1-3, with no clear D. The CDR3 runs 11 residues. The V end lost 10 bases, the J end lost 4 bases, and 8 bases lay between the germline ends. Germline V CDR1 and CDR2: MNHEY, SMNVEV (reference sequence). CDR3 sequence reads: CATHSGNTIYF. CDR3 coding DNA: TGTGCCACCCATTCAGGAAACACCATATATTTT.

J is TRBJ1-4 and V is TRBV12-3 or TRBV12-4; 7 bases align to TRBD1. The CDR3 totals 16 residues. The J segment lost 1 base and the V segment lost 3 bases, leaving 5 bases of the junction unmatched. The CDR3 nucleotides are TGTGCCAGCAGTTTGGAGGGGGCGGAAACTAATGAAAAACTGTTTTTT. Amino acids: CASSLEGAETNEKLFF.

About this clonotype: It may be a read error: a sequence one base away is much more abundant. This chain uses TRBV20-1 with TRBJ1-3, with D tentatively TRBD1 (5 bases). This CDR3 has 13 residues. The germline CDR1 and CDR2 sequences are DFQATT and SNEGSKA (reference sequence). Trimming cost V 3 bases and J 5 bases, with 11 bases left between them. The DNA for the CDR3 is TGCAGTGCTAGCTTCCCGGGACGAAACACCATATATTTT. Encoded protein: CSASFPGRNTIYF.

This clonotype was seen many times. The chain employs TRBV6-2 or TRBV6-3 and TRBJ2-4; D remains unclear. Trimming took off 0 bases at V and 0 bases at J, with 12 bases between the two ends. Germline V gene lookup returns CDR1 MNHEY and CDR2 SVGEGT. The CDR3 loop spans 17 amino acids. The CDR3 bases are TGTGCCAGCAGTTACTCGACGCAGGCACTAGCCAAAAACATTCAGTACTTC. Its protein is CASSYSTQALAKNIQYF.

This clonotype showed up many times. The chain combines TRBV7-9 with TRBJ2-7, with 10 bases matching TRBD2. J was trimmed by 5 bases and V by 1 base; bases with no gene match: 8. Germline V gene data show CDR1 as SEHNR and CDR2 as FQNEAQ (reference sequence). CDR3 size: 16 residues. CDR3 sequence reads: CASSLGGLAGVNEQYF. DNA of the CDR3: TGTGCCAGCAGCTTAGGGGGCCTAGCGGGAGTAAACGAGCAGTACTTC.

This clonotype appeared many times. The genes are TRBV13 and TRBJ2-2; D unresolved. The CDR3 runs 15 residues. V gave up 2 bases and J gave up 4 bases, with 11 bases separating them. CDR1 and CDR2 from the germline V gene are PRHDT and FYEKMQ (reference sequence). The CDR3 sequence is CASSLSGRRTGELFF. As DNA, the CDR3 is TGTGCCAGCAGCTTATCTGGCAGGCGCACCGGGGAGCTGTTTTTT.

This clonotype was observed at least ten times. This rearrangement joins TRBV7-2 to TRBJ2-2, with D unclear. Per germline, CDR1 SGHTA and CDR2 FQGNSA. With 4 bases removed from V and 9 bases from J, the gap between germline ends came to 9 bases. The CDR3 length is 12 residues. CDR3 residues: CASSSPARELFF. For the CDR3, the DNA is TGTGCCAGCAGCTCCCCCGCCCGGGAGCTGTTTTTT.

Ten or more counts support this clonotype. Here the CDR3 reads CASSPGGGYTEAFF. In DNA form, the CDR3 reads TGTGCCAGCAGCCCGGGAGGGGGGTACACTGAAGCTTTCTTT. The rearrangement uses TRBV6-1 and TRBJ1-1; tentative D call: TRBD1 (6 bases). CDR1 and CDR2 (germline): MNHNS, SASEGT. The V and J ends lost 6 bases and 3 bases respectively, with 14 bases between them. The CDR3 loop spans 14 amino acids.

This clonotype has at least ten counts. This chain connects TRBV9 to TRBJ2-5, with 8 positions matching TRBD1. The CDR3 has 15 residues. Germline-derived CDR1 and CDR2 are SGDLS and YYNGEE. With V trimmed by 0 bases and J by 1 base, 2 bases remained unmatched. The CDR3 DNA reads TGTGCCAGCAGCGTAGGGACAGGGTCCCAAGAGACCCAGTACTTC. Encoded protein: CASSVGTGSQETQYF. Combining the CDR3 with reference TRBV9 and TRBJ2-5 gives the whole variable domain DSGVTQTPKHLITATGQRVTLRCSPRSGDLSVYWYQQSLDQGLQFLIQYYNGEERAKGNILERFSAQQFPDLHSELNLSSLELGDSALYFCASSVGTGSQETQYFGPGTRLLVL.

This clonotype was seen ten or more times. As DNA, the CDR3 is TGTGCCAGCAGCCTCGGCCCCCTGGGGGGCTACACCTTC. Protein: CASSLGPLGGYTF. This chain joins TRBV6-1 and TRBJ1-2, with D unresolved. The V end lost 6 bases, the J end lost 8 bases, and 16 bases lay between the germline ends. Germline CDR1 reads MNHNS; CDR2 reads SASEGT. The CDR3 totals 13 residues.

This clonotype was seen repeatedly, ten times or more. V usage is TRBV7-9 and J usage is TRBJ2-1, with a possible D match to TRBD2 (6 bases). The CDR3 consists of 16 residues. Trimming removed 5 bases at V and 6 bases at J, with 20 bases between. Looked up from germline, CDR1 is SEHNR and CDR2 is FQNEAQ (reference sequence). CDR3: CASSQPDTVGGNEQFF. Here the CDR3 DNA reads TGTGCCAGCAGCCAGCCGGACACGGTCGGGGGCAATGAGCAGTTCTTC.

This clonotype was detected many times. The chain employs TRBV10-3 and TRBJ2-5, with D perhaps assigned TRBD1 or TRBD2 (5 bases each). CDR3 length: 15 residues. V was pared by 2 bases and J by 5 bases, with 15 bases between. The germline gives CDR1 ENHRY, CDR2 SYGVKD. DNA for the CDR3: TGTGCCATCAGTGAGGTAGCAGGGCGAGGGGAGACCCAGTACTTC. Translation gives CAISEVAGRGETQYF.